These 32 T cell receptor beta chains were sequenced from one sample in a study of beta chain features in type 1 diabetes. Sequenced material consisted of expressed TCRB transcripts (all of the isolated RNA was reverse transcribed). Repertoires were generated with immunoSEQ multiplex PCR, while TCRdb's copy carries only in-frame clones and drops some. The table includes over 700,000 clones, roughly a sixth detected once. Material: naive CD4+ T cells from blood. Receptor source: a woman under 30 in good health.

V usage is TRBV4-3 and J usage is TRBJ2-1; D is perhaps TRBD2 (6 bases). CDR3 length equals 17 residues. The germline CDR1 and CDR2 sequences are LGHNA and YSLEER. V was pared by 0 bases and J by 7 bases, with 19 bases between. Written as DNA, the CDR3 is TGCGCCAGCAGCCAAGAACGTCTCGGGAGACGTGAAAATGAGCAGTTCTTC. This codes for CASSQERLGRRENEQFF.

There are a few counts of this clone. V usage is TRBV28 and J usage is TRBJ2-6; 9 bases map to TRBD1. Germline CDR1 and CDR2: MDHEN and SYDVKM. This CDR3 contains 18 residues. J was trimmed by 0 bases and V by 6 bases; bases with no gene match: 9. The DNA of the CDR3 is TGTGCCAGCAGGTTAGGGACAGGGATTTCCTCTGGGGCCAACGTCCTGACTTTC. This encodes CASRLGTGISSGANVLTF. The full variable domain, in which reference TRBV28 and TRBJ2-6 provide the parts outside the CDR3, is DVKVTQSSRYLVKRTGEKVFLECVQDMDHENMFWYRQDPGLGLRLIYFSYDVKMKEKGDIPEGYSVSREKKERFSLILESASTNQTSMYLCASRLGTGISSGANVLTFGAGSRLTVL.

The gene calls are TRBV5-1 and TRBJ2-2, with TRBD2 identical over 8 bases. The CDR3 extends over 18 amino acids. CDR1 and CDR2 (germline): SGHRS, YFSETQ. V lost 3 bases, J lost 0 bases, and 10 bases stayed unmatched. Here the CDR3 DNA reads TGCGCCAGCAGCTCACAACCCGGGGGGGAGACGAACACCGGGGAGCTGTTTTTT. This gives the protein CASSSQPGGETNTGELFF.

The rearrangement links TRBV7-9 to TRBJ1-1; possibly TRBD1 for D (6 bases). Looked up from germline, CDR1 is SEHNR and CDR2 is FQNEAQ (reference sequence). V was trimmed by 7 bases and J by 10 bases, leaving 37 bases between them. The CDR3 covers 19 residues. The CDR3 sequence: CASNTDRNRTQPRAGRAFF. CDR3 nucleotides: TGTGCCAGCAATACCGACAGGAACAGGACCCAGCCTCGGGCCGGTCGAGCTTTCTTT.

This clone showed up just a few times. This sample also contains other DNA sequences that code for the same CDR3. This chain links TRBV28 with TRBJ2-7, with D uncertain. The ends were cut back, 6 bases at V and 0 bases at J, with 3 bases in the middle. Germline CDR1 reads MDHEN; CDR2 reads SYDVKM. CDR3 length: 11 amino acids. The CDR3 is CASRNSYEQYF. CDR3 DNA: TGTGCCAGCAGGAACTCCTACGAGCAGTACTTC.

In this sample, this clone turned up a few times. This same CDR3 is encoded by further DNA sequences in the sample. J is TRBJ2-5 and V is TRBV18, with D possibly matching TRBD2 (6 bases). The V gene lost 6 bases and the J gene lost 1 base, with 9 bases spanning the gap. Per germline, CDR1 KGHSH and CDR2 LQKENI. The CDR3 is made up of 13 amino acids. CDR3: CASSPGSQETQYF. CDR3 DNA: TGTGCCAGCTCCCCCGGGAGCCAAGAGACCCAGTACTTC.

This clone was observed a few times. The chain recombines TRBV28 with TRBJ2-7, with TRBD2 matching over 7 bases. The CDR3 loop spans 16 amino acids. Germline CDR1 reads MDHEN; CDR2 reads SYDVKM. Trimming removed 4 bases from V and 2 bases from J; junction bases left unmatched: 11. The CDR3 region is CASSWGSGGRTYEQYF. CDR3 nucleotides: TGTGCCAGCAGTTGGGGCTCTGGCGGGAGAACCTACGAGCAGTACTTC.

This clone occurred a few times. The gene calls are TRBV21-1 and TRBJ1-2; the table assigns TRBD1, which was not confirmed against the DNA. TRBV21-1 is tagged as a pseudogene. The CDR3 spans 16 residues. The CDR3 coding sequence is TGTGCCAGCAGCTTACGACAGGGGGCTACTAACTATGGCTACACCTTC. It specifies CASSLRQGATNYGYTF.

The V and J genes are TRBV15 and TRBJ1-4; D uncertain. The CDR3 totals 14 residues. The germline CDR1 and CDR2 sequences are LNHNV and YYDKDF (reference sequence). V dropped 0 bases and J dropped 7 bases, with 9 bases sitting between them. CDR3 residues: CATSRDPSIEKLFF. CDR3 bases: TGTGCCACCAGCAGAGATCCGTCCATTGAAAAACTGTTTTTT.

J is TRBJ1-2 and V is TRBV19, with D unclear. The CDR3 is 15 amino acids. The ends were cut back, 4 bases at V and 4 bases at J, with 16 bases in the middle. CDR1 is LNHDA, CDR2 SQIVND, per germline (reference sequence). The CDR3, as DNA: TGTGCCAGTAGTACCACCACAGAATACGGCTATGGCTACACCTTC. The encoded protein is CASSTTTEYGYGYTF.

This clone has a count of ten or more. V usage is TRBV10-3 and J usage is TRBJ2-2, with 10 positions matching TRBD1. The V and J ends lost 10 bases and 6 bases, in that order; junction bases with no gene match: 11. Germline CDR1 reads ENHRY; CDR2 reads SYGVKD. This CDR3 contains 15 residues. The CDR3 loop is CATGAWTGGPGELFF. In DNA, the CDR3 is TGTGCCACCGGGGCTTGGACAGGGGGACCCGGGGAGCTGTTTTTT.

This clone was seen a handful of times. The gene calls are TRBV25-1 and TRBJ1-2, with 8 positions matching TRBD1. V lost 4 bases, J lost 2 bases, and 3 bases stayed unmatched. CDR1 is MGHDK, CDR2 SYGVNS, per germline. The CDR3 is made up of 14 amino acids. CDR3 nucleotides: TGTGCCAGCAGTGCCCGGACAGGGAACTATGGCTACACCTTC. Residues: CASSARTGNYGYTF.

This chain uses TRBV5-1 with TRBJ1-1; unclear D gene. Trimming cost V 0 bases and J 3 bases, with 12 bases left between them. The CDR3 length is 15 residues. The germline V gene has CDR1 SGHRS and CDR2 YFSETQ. The CDR3 here is CASSLAGVGDTEAFF. CDR3 nucleotide sequence: TGCGCCAGCAGCTTGGCCGGGGTAGGAGACACTGAAGCTTTCTTT. The whole variable domain, remainder taken from reference TRBV5-1 and TRBJ1-1, is KAGVTQTPRYLIKTRGQQVTLSCSPISGHRSVSWYQQTPGQGLQFLFEYFSETQRNKGNFPGRFSGRQFSNSRSEMNVSTLELGDSALYLCASSLAGVGDTEAFFGQGTRLTVV.

The chain has TRBV19 and TRBJ2-4; D might be TRBD1 or TRBD2, each matching 5 bases. V lost 5 bases to trimming and J lost 0 bases, with 14 bases between them. The CDR3 spans 16 residues. In germline, CDR1 is LNHDA, CDR2 SQIVND (reference sequence). The chain's CDR3 is CASSPLGTVAKNIQYF. The CDR3 coding sequence is TGTGCCAGTAGTCCACTCGGGACCGTAGCCAAAAACATTCAGTACTTC.

The chain links TRBV28 to TRBJ1-4, with D unresolved. This CDR3 region has 11 residues. Germline loops: CDR1 MDHEN, CDR2 SYDVKM. V was cut by 6 bases and J by 6 bases, with 5 bases left in between. The CDR3 is CASSPYEKLFF. In nucleotides, the CDR3 is TGTGCCAGCAGCCCCTATGAAAAACTGTTTTTT.

The V and J genes are TRBV6-5 and TRBJ2-1, with D possibly being TRBD2 (6 bases). Trimming pared 7 bases from V and 12 bases from J, leaving 13 bases between. The germline CDR1 and CDR2 sequences are MNHEY and SVGAGI. The CDR3 runs to 11 residues. The CDR3 here is CASTLAKRQFF. DNA of the CDR3: TGTGCCAGCACCCTAGCGAAAAGGCAGTTCTTC.

This clone was counted a few times. The chain has TRBV6-5 and TRBJ1-5, with a possible D match to TRBD1 (5 bases). CDR3 length: 14 amino acids. The V end was cut by 6 bases, the J end by 3 bases, with 12 bases between. CDR1 and CDR2 (germline): MNHEY, SVGAGI. CDR3 DNA: TGTGCCAGCAGCACGGGGGGGTTCAATCAGCCCCAGCATTTT. As protein: CASSTGGFNQPQHF.

This clone was detected only a few times. This CDR3 reads CASSFGDRFYYGYTF. The CDR3 DNA reads as TGTGCCAGCAGCTTCGGTGACAGGTTTTACTATGGCTACACCTTC. The chain links TRBV7-9 to TRBJ1-2; possibly TRBD1 for D (6 bases). The CDR3 contains 15 residues. CDR1 and CDR2 (germline): SEHNR, FQNEAQ (reference sequence). V dropped 3 bases and J dropped 3 bases, with 14 bases sitting between them.

V and J are TRBV6-1 and TRBJ1-1; D remains ambiguous. In germline, CDR1 is MNHNS, CDR2 SASEGT. The ends were cut back, 4 bases at V and 5 bases at J, with 11 bases in the middle. The CDR3 loop spans 13 amino acids. The DNA for the CDR3 is TGTGCCAGCAGTGGGGCCTATTCTACTGAAGCTTTCTTT. Its protein product is CASSGAYSTEAFF.

The chain carries TRBV10-3 and TRBJ1-1, with TRBD1 matching 7 bases. CDR1 ENHRY and CDR2 SYGVKD come from the germline V gene. The CDR3 is 13 amino acids. V shed 11 bases, J shed 0 bases, and the junction held 6 bases outside the gene matches. The CDR3 reads CASRQGLNTEAFF. DNA for the CDR3: TGTGCCTCAAGACAGGGACTGAACACTGAAGCTTTCTTT.

This clone turned up a few times. The chain links TRBV4-3 to TRBJ1-2; D remains ambiguous. Trimming stripped 0 bases from V and 4 bases from J, with 15 bases between. CDR1 and CDR2 from the germline V gene are LGHNA and YSLEER. This CDR3 is 16 amino acids long. CDR3 DNA: TGCGCCAGCAGCCAAGATCTCCTCTTTGGGCGCTATGGCTACACCTTC. As protein: CASSQDLLFGRYGYTF.

This clone was recorded a few times. The chain recombines TRBV9 with TRBJ1-5, with D perhaps matching TRBD1 (6 bases). From germline, CDR1 is SGDLS and CDR2 YYNGEE. The germline V and J ends were trimmed by 4 bases and 7 bases, with 12 bases remaining between them. The CDR3 contains 13 residues. The CDR3 here is CASSPRTEQPQHF. The CDR3, as DNA: TGTGCCAGCAGCCCCCGGACAGAGCAGCCCCAGCATTTT. Filled out from reference TRBV9 and TRBJ1-5, the complete variable domain reads DSGVTQTPKHLITATGQRVTLRCSPRSGDLSVYWYQQSLDQGLQFLIQYYNGEERAKGNILERFSAQQFPDLHSELNLSSLELGDSALYFCASSPRTEQPQHFGDGTRLSIL.

In its sample, this clone was seen a few times. This chain connects TRBV5-6 to TRBJ1-5, with D maybe TRBD1 (5 bases). The CDR3 is 15 residues long. Germline V CDR1 and CDR2: SGHDT, YYEEEE. Deletions cut 4 bases from V and 4 bases from J, with 15 bases between. CDR3: CASSRGPNGNQPQHF. The CDR3 DNA sequence: TGTGCCAGCAGCCGGGGCCCTAACGGGAATCAGCCCCAGCATTTT.

This clone turned up a few times. The gene calls are TRBV14 and TRBJ1-2, with no clear D. CDR3 size: 13 residues. With 1 base removed from V and 3 bases from J, the gap between germline ends came to 6 bases. Germline CDR1 and CDR2: SGHDN and FVKESK. This CDR3 is CASSQATYYGYTF. CDR3 in DNA: TGTGCCAGCAGCCAAGCCACCTACTATGGCTACACCTTC.

This clone has just a few counts. J is TRBJ2-5 and V is TRBV28; D is unclear. V was pared by 5 bases and J by 5 bases, with 12 bases between. The CDR3 sequence is 13 residues long. Germline lookup yields CDR1 MDHEN and CDR2 SYDVKM. CDR3 DNA: TGTGCCAGCAGTCCCTCTTCCGTCGAGACCCAGTACTTC. This gives the protein CASSPSSVETQYF.

V and J are TRBV6-5 and TRBJ2-2; D gene uncertain. Trimming removed 4 bases at V and 6 bases at J, with 12 bases between. CDR3 size: 14 residues. In germline, CDR1 is MNHEY, CDR2 SVGAGI. CDR3 amino acids: CASSSSGVSGELFF. CDR3 DNA sequence: TGTGCCAGCAGTTCGTCTGGGGTATCCGGGGAGCTGTTTTTT.

This clone has just a few counts. The J gene is TRBJ2-4, the V gene TRBV28; TRBD1 matches 7 bases. This CDR3 region has 15 residues. V dropped 5 bases and J dropped 6; count of bases not matched to a gene: 10. The germline CDR1 and CDR2 sequences are MDHEN and SYDVKM. CDR3 nucleotide sequence: TGTGCCAGCAGTCCAGGGGACAGTCGCGGAAACATTCAGTACTTC. This translates into CASSPGDSRGNIQYF.

This clone was seen only a few times. The gene calls are TRBV4-1 and TRBJ1-5; 7 nucleotides line up with TRBD1. The CDR3 totals 16 residues. J gave up 3 bases and V 1 base, and 6 bases lay outside the gene matches. Germline assignment: CDR1 MGHRA and CDR2 YSYEKL. CDR3 in amino acids: CASSQGEDRLNQPQHF. As DNA, the CDR3 is TGCGCCAGCAGCCAAGGTGAGGACAGGCTCAATCAGCCCCAGCATTTT.

The rearrangement uses TRBV28 and TRBJ1-2, with a weak D call TRBD1 (5 bases). The CDR3 totals 14 residues. Germline V gene data show CDR1 as MDHEN and CDR2 as SYDVKM. V was trimmed by 6 bases and J by 4 bases, leaving 15 bases between them. Here the CDR3 reads CASRLGLLGYGYTF. The CDR3 DNA reads TGTGCCAGCAGGCTGGGGCTGTTGGGCTATGGCTACACCTTC.

The rearrangement uses TRBV11-3 and TRBJ2-1, with D tentatively TRBD2 (6 bases). Germline CDR1 SGHNT, CDR2 YENEEA. Trimming shortened V by 2 bases and J by 10 bases, and 12 bases separated the two germline ends. The CDR3 length is 13 residues. Here the CDR3 DNA reads TGTGCCAGCAGCTTAATAGTCGGGGGAGAGCAGTTCTTC. Its translation: CASSLIVGGEQFF.

This clone was counted a few times. V gene TRBV28 combines with J gene TRBJ2-7; 8 positions match TRBD2. Unmatched junction bases numbered 3, after V lost 6 bases and J lost 2 bases. Per the germline V gene, CDR1 is MDHEN and CDR2 is SYDVKM. The CDR3 is 13 amino acids. The CDR3 spells CASRRAGAYEQYF. Here the CDR3 DNA reads TGTGCCAGCAGGAGAGCGGGAGCCTACGAGCAGTACTTC.

This clone was counted only a few times. The chain couples TRBV6-5 to TRBJ2-3, with D possibly TRBD2 on 6 matching bases. The CDR3 is made up of 13 amino acids. CDR1 is MNHEY, CDR2 SVGAGI, per germline. V was clipped by 6 bases and J by 1 base, with 8 bases between them. The CDR3 DNA reads TGTGCCAGCAGGGCTAGCGGCACAGATACGCAGTATTTT. Translating gives CASRASGTDTQYF.